The next 14 T cell receptor beta chains were all read from a single sample in a study of shared clonotypes between healthy human individuals (dated by TCRdb to the early 2020s). Receptors were amplified or captured by the immunoSEQ multiplex PCR assay. This is the immuneACCESS table as TCRdb keeps it, with only in-frame sequences that have V and J called. A part of the clones is gone; compared with another copy, unresolved V genes explain less than half, and the rest is unexplained. Recorded for this sample are around 550,000 clones; 96% of them occurred a single time. 0.05% to 0.07% of the sample comes from the top ten. Sample: naive CD4+ T cells sorted from blood. The cell subset or site label, read with the paper, signifies: CD45RA+ positively selected. The receptor set was obtained from a woman younger than 45 in good health.

Points on this clone: One junction end does not reproduce the germline sequence, and a read error may be involved. CDR3 region: CASSLLGDRAVF. CDR3 nucleotides: TGTGCCAGCAGTTTACTAGGGGACAGGGCTGTTTTC. The V call is TRBV28, the J call TRBJ1-2; 9 bases line up with TRBD1. Germline CDR1 and CDR2: MDHEN and SYDVKM. CDR3 length: 12 amino acids.

J is TRBJ1-5 and V is TRBV6-6; 8 bases are a match to TRBD1. The length of the CDR3 is 16 residues. Germline assignment: CDR1 MNHNY and CDR2 SVGAGI (reference sequence). V was pared by 7 bases and J by 3 bases, with 11 bases of the junction left unmatched. CDR3 in DNA: TGTGCCAGCACCCCCGCCGGACAGGGAAACAATCAGCCCCAGCATTTT. This translates into CASTPAGQGNNQPQHF.

This clone was picked up one time. The chain uses TRBV28 and TRBJ2-7; D unresolved. V was trimmed by 4 bases and J by 1 base, leaving 20 bases between them. The CDR3 length is 17 residues. Looked up from germline, CDR1 is MDHEN and CDR2 is SYDVKM. CDR3 sequence reads: CASSSSTGVWRSYEQYF. For the CDR3, the DNA is TGTGCCAGCAGTTCCTCGACTGGCGTATGGAGATCCTACGAGCAGTACTTC.

With regard to this clone: The sample has other DNA sequences that encode this CDR3 too. The CDR3 nucleotides are TGCGCCAGCAGCTTGAGGGGTAATCAGCCCCAGCATTTT. Encoded protein: CASSLRGNQPQHF. This chain uses TRBV5-1 with TRBJ1-5; D might be TRBD1 (5 bases). The CDR3 is made up of 13 amino acids. Trimming took 1 base from V and 4 from J, leaving 6 bases between them. The germline V gene has CDR1 SGHRS and CDR2 YFSETQ.

The rearrangement joins TRBV4-1 to TRBJ2-2, with 12 bases identical to TRBD2. Looked up from germline, CDR1 is MGHRA and CDR2 is YSYEKL. The CDR3 runs to 16 residues. The V and J ends lost 8 bases and 6 bases, in that order; junction bases with no gene match: 10. This chain's CDR3 is CASSLGLAGKPGELFF. DNA of the CDR3: TGCGCCAGCTCTCTAGGACTAGCGGGAAAACCCGGGGAGCTGTTTTTT.

CDR3 in amino acids: CASSPQGRDTGELFF. The CDR3 nucleotides read TGTGCCAGCTCACCTCAGGGTAGGGACACCGGGGAGCTGTTTTTT. The rearrangement links TRBV18 to TRBJ2-2; D is perhaps TRBD1 (5 bases). V lost 3 bases and J 3 bases, leaving 11 bases between the germline ends. The CDR3 runs 15 residues. From germline, CDR1 is KGHSH and CDR2 LQKENI.

The chain combines TRBV6-6 with TRBJ1-5; 7 positions match TRBD1. Germline CDR1 reads MNHNY; CDR2 reads SVGAGI (reference sequence). V trimming: 6 bases; J trimming: 5 bases; junction bases outside the gene matches: 4. CDR3 length: 13 residues. DNA of the CDR3: TGTGCCAGCAGGCGCGACAGGGATCAGCCCCAGCATTTT. Amino acid sequence: CASRRDRDQPQHF.

The chain combines TRBV4-1 with TRBJ2-7, with 8 bases identical to TRBD1. V was clipped by 4 bases and J by 3 bases; unmatched bases: 8. The CDR3 extends over 15 amino acids. Germline values: CDR1 MGHRA, CDR2 YSYEKL. The CDR3 here is CASSRADRGDYEQYF. Written as DNA, the CDR3 is TGCGCCAGCAGCCGAGCCGACAGGGGTGACTACGAGCAGTACTTC.

V is TRBV5-1 and J is TRBJ2-7; D remains ambiguous. Germline values: CDR1 SGHRS, CDR2 YFSETQ. This CDR3 spans 14 amino acids. Trimming pared 4 bases from V and 1 base from J, leaving 12 bases between. CDR3 coding DNA: TGCGCCAGCAGCCCCCAGTCGCGTTCCTACGAGCAGTACTTC. It encodes CASSPQSRSYEQYF.

The V and J genes are TRBV7-9 and TRBJ2-3; 9 nucleotides line up with TRBD1. The CDR3 runs 17 residues. The V gene's germline CDR1 is SEHNR and CDR2 FQNEAQ (reference sequence). With 2 bases clipped from V and 4 bases from J, the junction kept 10 bases outside the gene matches. The CDR3 sequence: CASSLRSTGQGSDTQYF. CDR3 nucleotides: TGTGCCAGCAGCTTAAGGTCTACGGGACAGGGTTCAGATACGCAGTATTTT. The entire variable domain, with the rest obtained from reference TRBV7-9 and TRBJ2-3, is as follows: DTGVSQNPRHKITKRGQNVTFRCDPISEHNRLYWYRQTLGQGPEFLTYFQNEAQLEKSRLLSDRFSAERPKGSFSTLEIQRTEQGDSAMYLCASSLRSTGQGSDTQYFGPGTRLTVL.

V gene TRBV18 combines with J gene TRBJ2-4; 10 nucleotides agree with TRBD2. Unmatched junction bases numbered 4, after V lost 3 bases and J lost 2 bases. Germline values: CDR1 KGHSH, CDR2 LQKENI. This CDR3 comprises 16 residues. The CDR3 sequence is CASSPLLAGTKNIQYF. The CDR3 DNA reads TGTGCCAGCTCACCCTTACTAGCGGGAACCAAAAACATTCAGTACTTC.

As for this clone: The junction differs from germline at one of its ends, possibly a read error. The chain joins TRBV28 to TRBJ2-7, with D possibly TRBD2 on 6 matching bases. The germline V gene has CDR1 MDHEN and CDR2 SYDVKM. The CDR3 totals 14 residues. CDR3 residues: CASSSPTSSYDQYF. The CDR3 DNA is TGTGCCAGCAGTTCCCCCACTAGCTCCTACGATCAGTACTTC.

CDR3 nucleotides: TGTGCCGGATCGACAGGGGGCGTAGACACTGAAGCTTTCTTT. It yields the protein CAGSTGGVDTEAFF. The rearrangement links TRBV28 to TRBJ1-1, with 10 bases aligning to TRBD1. The V gene's germline CDR1 is MDHEN and CDR2 SYDVKM. The J segment lost 3 bases and the V segment lost 11 bases, leaving 9 bases of the junction unmatched. The CDR3 is 14 amino acids.

The rearrangement uses TRBV19 and TRBJ2-2; D unresolved. CDR1 and CDR2 (germline): LNHDA, SQIVND (reference sequence). The CDR3 contains 10 residues. V shed 8 bases and J shed 7 bases, with 5 bases lying between them. The chain's CDR3 is CASYFGELFF. In nucleotides, the CDR3 is TGTGCCAGTTATTTCGGGGAGCTGTTTTTT.